These 3 T cell receptor beta chains originate from one sample sequenced in a study of cytomegalovirus exposure and HLA in healthy donors. Profiled with immunoSEQ multiplex PCR; TCRdb holds only in-frame clones, not every one. The sample contains roughly 300,000 clones, roughly 90% of which appear only once. The specimen was PBMCs. These receptors were taken from a woman under 30 in good health and CMV-seronegative.

This chain's CDR3 is CASLRRTSGTLLYEQYF. CDR3 DNA: TGTGCCAGCCTACGCCGGACTAGCGGGACTCTCCTCTACGAGCAGTACTTC. The chain recombines TRBV28 with TRBJ2-7, with 12 positions matching TRBD2. In germline, CDR1 is MDHEN, CDR2 SYDVKM. The CDR3 length is 17 residues. Trimming removed 8 bases from V and 3 bases from J; junction bases left unmatched: 14.

The genes are TRBV5-1 and TRBJ2-7, with 7 nucleotides matching TRBD2. From germline, CDR1 is SGHRS and CDR2 YFSETQ. Trimming cost V 1 base and J 1 base; bases outside gene matches: 5. This CDR3 is 15 amino acids long. For the CDR3, the DNA is TGCGCCAGCAGCTTGTTAGGGACTACGTCCTACGAGCAGTACTTC. Its protein product is CASSLLGTTSYEQYF.

This clone was detected once. The chain is built from TRBV30 and TRBJ2-7, with 8 nucleotides matching TRBD1. Trimming at V came to 4 bases and at J to 13 bases, leaving 9 bases not matched to a gene. Germline CDR1 is GTSNPN and CDR2 is SVGIG (reference sequence). The CDR3 extends over 11 amino acids. The CDR3 DNA follows: TGTGCCTGGAACAACGGGGACAGGAGTTACTTC. Translation gives CAWNNGDRSYF.